The rows below give T cell receptor beta chains drawn from one sample of a study of T cell responses to AZD1222 COVID-19 vaccine. Measured with immunoSEQ multiplex PCR; TCRdb has only the in-frame clones, and not every one. The sample contains more than 150,000 clones, 88% of which appear only once. Sequenced here: peripheral blood, sampled 28 days after the second AZD1222 dose. The receptor source for this set is an adult who received the AZD1222 COVID-19 vaccine. Each CDR3 is given with its conserved first and last residue. The order of the fields is clone size, J gene, V gene, D gene, CDR3 DNA, CDR3 protein. D genes are given only for firm matches. Where a row states a size, it is once, few, many or the class of an expanded clone; other rows omit it.

size: .; J: TRBJ1-6; V: TRBV9; D: .; DNA: TGTGCCAGCAGCGTAGGGCCGGGGTGGGTCGATTCACCCCTCCACTTT; CDR3: CASSVGPGWVDSPLHF
size: .; J: TRBJ2-7; V: TRBV4-3; D: .; DNA: TGCGCCAGCAGGCAGAGGGACAATAGCTCCTACGAGCAGTATTTC; CDR3: CASRQRDNSSYEQYF
size: .; J: TRBJ2-3; V: TRBV25-1; D: .; DNA: TGTGCCAGCAGTCCCTCAGAGCGCGGTCCGGATACGCAGTATTTT; CDR3: CASSPSERGPDTQYF
size: once; J: TRBJ2-7; V: TRBV24-1; D: .; DNA: TGTGCCACCAGTGATCAGGACAAGCCCGAGCAGTACTTC; CDR3: CATSDQDKPEQYF
size: .; J: TRBJ2-7; V: TRBV28; D: TRBD2; DNA: TGTGCCAGCAGTTTGTCTCTAGCGGTACTCTCCTACGAGCAGTACTTC; CDR3: CASSLSLAVLSYEQYF
size: .; J: TRBJ2-7; V: TRBV19; D: .; DNA: TGTGCCAGTAACATGACAGGACCGAACCGTTTACCCCTCTACGAGCAGTACTTC; CDR3: CASNMTGPNRLPLYEQYF
size: once; J: TRBJ2-7; V: TRBV28; D: TRBD2; DNA: TGTGCCAGCAGTTCTTGGACTAGCGGGAAGACCGAGCAGTACTTC; CDR3: CASSSWTSGKTEQYF
size: .; J: TRBJ2-1; V: TRBV7-8; D: .; DNA: TGTGCCAGCAGCTTAGCCCCTCACCGTGAGCAGTTCTTC; CDR3: CASSLAPHREQFF
size: .; J: TRBJ1-1; V: TRBV7-3; D: .; DNA: TGTGCCAGCAGCCCGGCCCGATCTCCGGCCGAGGCTTTCTTT; CDR3: CASSPARSPAEAFF
size: .; J: TRBJ2-3; V: TRBV27; D: TRBD2; DNA: TGTGCCACCGCGGGGGGGGCTACGCAGTATTTT; CDR3: CATAGGATQYF
size: .; J: TRBJ2-5; V: TRBV5-1; D: .; DNA: TGCGCCAGCAGCTTGGGACAGGCCCAAGAGACCCAGTACTTC; CDR3: CASSLGQAQETQYF
size: .; J: TRBJ2-5; V: TRBV5-8; D: .; DNA: TGTGCCAGCAGCCTTGGGCGGGGCGGGCAAGAGACCCAGTACTTC; CDR3: CASSLGRGGQETQYF
size: .; J: TRBJ1-4; V: TRBV5-1; D: .; DNA: TGCGCCAGCAGCTTGACACCGGGGTTTAATGAAAAACTGTTTTTT; CDR3: CASSLTPGFNEKLFF
size: .; J: TRBJ2-3; V: TRBV6-2/TRBV6-3; D: .; DNA: TGTGCCAGCAGTTGGTACCTCACAGATACGCAGTATTTT; CDR3: CASSWYLTDTQYF
size: .; J: TRBJ2-1; V: TRBV3-1/TRBV3-2; D: TRBD2; DNA: TGTGCCAGCAGCCAACTGGGACTAGCGGGAGGGTACAATGAGCAGTTCTTC; CDR3: CASSQLGLAGGYNEQFF
size: .; J: TRBJ2-3; V: TRBV6-2/TRBV6-3; D: .; DNA: TGTGCCAGCAGTTACTCATCCAGGGTGCAGGATACGCAGTATTTT; CDR3: CASSYSSRVQDTQYF
size: .; J: TRBJ2-7; V: TRBV12-3/TRBV12-4; D: .; DNA: TGTGCCAGCACCCTCCGTCAGTCCTACGAGCAGTACTTC; CDR3: CASTLRQSYEQYF
size: .; J: TRBJ2-7; V: TRBV20-1; D: TRBD1; DNA: TGCAGTGCTAGTATGGGACAGTTATACGAGCAGTACTTC; CDR3: CSASMGQLYEQYF
size: .; J: TRBJ1-2; V: TRBV20-1; D: .; DNA: TGCAGTGCTAGGCTGACCAACTACACCTTC; CDR3: CSARLTNYTF
size: .; J: TRBJ1-6; V: TRBV28; D: .; DNA: TGTGCCAGCAGTTTAGTGGCAGGCAGGGGTCGGTCACCCCTCCACTTT; CDR3: CASSLVAGRGRSPLHF
size: .; J: TRBJ2-5; V: TRBV18; D: TRBD2; DNA: TGTGCCAGCTCACTAGCGGGAGAGACCCAGTACTTC; CDR3: CASSLAGETQYF
size: .; J: TRBJ1-2; V: TRBV7-2; D: .; DNA: TGTGCCAGCAGCTTAGCACGGGCAAGCGATGGCTACACCTTC; CDR3: CASSLARASDGYTF
size: .; J: TRBJ2-5; V: TRBV18; D: .; DNA: TGTGCCAGCTCACCGCTGGCGGCAGAGACCCAGTACTTC; CDR3: CASSPLAAETQYF
size: .; J: TRBJ2-7; V: TRBV19; D: TRBD2; DNA: TGTGCCAGTAGTATTCGACTAGCGGACTACGAGCAGTACTTC; CDR3: CASSIRLADYEQYF
size: .; J: TRBJ2-7; V: TRBV6-5; D: TRBD2; DNA: TGTGCCAGCAGTTACTCAGCCGGGAGGTCCTACGAGCAGTACTTC; CDR3: CASSYSAGRSYEQYF
size: .; J: TRBJ2-1; V: TRBV7-8; D: .; DNA: TGTGCCAGCAGCCATGATGCTATAACCATCTACAATGAGCAGTTCTTC; CDR3: CASSHDAITIYNEQFF
size: .; J: TRBJ2-1; V: TRBV27; D: .; DNA: TGTGCCAGCAGTTTTACCACACCGGGCAGGGGCTACAATGAGCAGTTCTTC; CDR3: CASSFTTPGRGYNEQFF
size: .; J: TRBJ2-5; V: TRBV5-1; D: TRBD1; DNA: TGCGCCAGCAGCCCCCGACAGGGGAAACAAGAGACCCAGTACTTC; CDR3: CASSPRQGKQETQYF
size: .; J: TRBJ2-2; V: TRBV30; D: TRBD2; DNA: TGTGCCTGGAAAGGTAGCGGGAGGCCGATTTGGGTCGGGGAGCTGTTTTTT; CDR3: CAWKGSGRPIWVGELFF
size: .; J: TRBJ2-2; V: TRBV19; D: .; DNA: TGTGCCAGTAGGATGGGTGCAGAGTCGAGAACCGGGGAGCTGTTTTTT; CDR3: CASRMGAESRTGELFF
size: .; J: TRBJ2-3; V: TRBV7-9; D: .; DNA: TGTGCCAGCAGCCGGGACGGGGGACACACAGATACGCAGTATTTT; CDR3: CASSRDGGHTDTQYF
size: .; J: TRBJ2-1; V: TRBV28; D: .; DNA: TGTGCCAGCAGTTTCCCACTACGGCTCGGCAACAATGAGCAGTTCTTC; CDR3: CASSFPLRLGNNEQFF
size: .; J: TRBJ1-4; V: TRBV6-7; D: TRBD1; DNA: TGTGCCAGCAGAACAGGGGAGGATAATGAAAAACTGTTTTTT; CDR3: CASRTGEDNEKLFF
size: .; J: TRBJ1-3; V: TRBV28; D: TRBD1; DNA: TGTGCCAGCAGTTGGGACAGTTCAAACACCATATATTTT; CDR3: CASSWDSSNTIYF
size: .; J: TRBJ1-2; V: TRBV2; D: .; DNA: TGTGCCAGCCTTCCTGGGCCTGGACAGCGGGGCCATGGCTACACCTTC; CDR3: CASLPGPGQRGHGYTF
size: .; J: TRBJ2-1; V: TRBV6-2/TRBV6-3; D: TRBD2; DNA: TGTGCCAGCAGTTACGGGCTAGCGGCCGCCAATGAGCAGTTCTTC; CDR3: CASSYGLAAANEQFF
size: .; J: TRBJ2-5; V: TRBV30; D: TRBD2; DNA: TGTGCCTGGAGTGTAGGAAGCGGGAGGGAAGAGACCCAGTACTTC; CDR3: CAWSVGSGREETQYF
size: .; J: TRBJ1-4; V: TRBV27; D: TRBD1; DNA: TGTGCCAGCAGTTTAACAGGGGCTAATGAAAAACTGTTTTTT; CDR3: CASSLTGANEKLFF
size: .; J: TRBJ2-1; V: TRBV21-1; D: .; DNA: TGTGCCAGCAGCCAGATTCGGGGACTAGCGGGTTGTTACAATGAGCAGTTCTTC; CDR3: CASSQIRGLAGCYNEQFF
size: few; J: TRBJ2-7; V: TRBV4-2; D: .; DNA: TGTGCCAGCAGCCAGATATCCTCTAGCCCCGTGACCTACGAGCAGTACTTC; CDR3: CASSQISSSPVTYEQYF
size: .; J: TRBJ2-7; V: TRBV9; D: .; DNA: TGTGCCAGCAGCGTAGGGGTTGGGTTGGGTGAGCAGTACTTC; CDR3: CASSVGVGLGEQYF
size: .; J: TRBJ1-1; V: TRBV6-5; D: .; DNA: TGTGCCAGCAGTTACTCGGCTGGGACGGGTGAAGCTTTCTTT; CDR3: CASSYSAGTGEAFF
size: .; J: TRBJ2-3; V: TRBV12-5; D: TRBD2; DNA: TGTGCTAGTGGTTTGGTACTTGGGGCTAGCGGGAGCACAGATACGCAGTATTTT; CDR3: CASGLVLGASGSTDTQYF
size: .; J: TRBJ1-4; V: TRBV30; D: .; DNA: TGTGCCTGGAGCAACAGGGAAAAACTGTTTTTT; CDR3: CAWSNREKLFF
size: .; J: TRBJ1-3; V: TRBV28; D: .; DNA: TGTGCCAGCAGTCCCTGGGGGGTAGGCTCTGGAAACACCATATATTTT; CDR3: CASSPWGVGSGNTIYF
size: .; J: TRBJ1-4; V: TRBV5-4; D: .; DNA: TGTGCCAGCAGCCTACCGACCGGGACTACGAATGAACTGTTTTTT; CDR3: CASSLPTGTTNELFF
size: .; J: TRBJ1-2; V: TRBV28; D: .; DNA: TGTGCCAGCAGTTTGTCGGGGAATGGCTACACCTTC; CDR3: CASSLSGNGYTF
size: .; J: TRBJ2-1; V: TRBV5-4; D: TRBD2; DNA: TGTGCCAGCAGTAGCGGGACTAGTTTTGAGCAGTTCTTC; CDR3: CASSSGTSFEQFF
size: .; J: TRBJ1-4; V: TRBV5-1; D: .; DNA: TGCGCCAGCAGCGGGGGGACGGCGAATGAAAAACTGTTTTTT; CDR3: CASSGGTANEKLFF
size: .; J: TRBJ2-7; V: TRBV5-6; D: .; DNA: TGTGCCAGCAGCTTGAAGTGGGCAGGGGCCATCTACGAGCAGTACTTC; CDR3: CASSLKWAGAIYEQYF